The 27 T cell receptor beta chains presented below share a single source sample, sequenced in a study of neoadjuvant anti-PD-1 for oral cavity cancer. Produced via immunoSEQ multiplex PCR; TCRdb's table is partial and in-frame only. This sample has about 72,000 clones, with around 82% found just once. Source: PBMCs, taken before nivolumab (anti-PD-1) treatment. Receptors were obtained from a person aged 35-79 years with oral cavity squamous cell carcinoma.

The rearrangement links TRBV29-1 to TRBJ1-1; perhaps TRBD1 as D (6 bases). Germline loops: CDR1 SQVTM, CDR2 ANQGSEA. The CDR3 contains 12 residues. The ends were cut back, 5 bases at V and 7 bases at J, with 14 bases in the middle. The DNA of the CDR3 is TGCAGCGTTTCCGGGTACAGGGATGAAGCTTTCTTT. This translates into CSVSGYRDEAFF.

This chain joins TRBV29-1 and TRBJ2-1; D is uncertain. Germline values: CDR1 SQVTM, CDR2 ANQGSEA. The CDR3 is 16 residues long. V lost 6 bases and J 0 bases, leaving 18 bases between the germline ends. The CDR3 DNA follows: TGCAGCGTGGCTATGGGGTCCAGGAGCTCCTACAATGAGCAGTTCTTC. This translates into CSVAMGSRSSYNEQFF.

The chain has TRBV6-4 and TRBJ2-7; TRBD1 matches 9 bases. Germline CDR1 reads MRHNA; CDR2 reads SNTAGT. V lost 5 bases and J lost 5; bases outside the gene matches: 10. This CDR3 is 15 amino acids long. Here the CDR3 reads CASSPGTGRLDEQYF. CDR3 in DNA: TGTGCCAGCAGTCCCGGGACAGGGAGGTTGGACGAGCAGTACTTC.

The CDR3 here is CASSSHGTGLGTQYF. Here the CDR3 DNA reads TGTGCCAGCAGCTCACACGGGACAGGGCTAGGGACCCAGTACTTC. The rearrangement joins TRBV7-2 to TRBJ2-5; 9 positions agree with TRBD1. J was trimmed by 7 bases and V by 4 bases; bases with no gene match: 10. From germline, CDR1 is SGHTA and CDR2 FQGNSA. The CDR3 is 15 amino acids.

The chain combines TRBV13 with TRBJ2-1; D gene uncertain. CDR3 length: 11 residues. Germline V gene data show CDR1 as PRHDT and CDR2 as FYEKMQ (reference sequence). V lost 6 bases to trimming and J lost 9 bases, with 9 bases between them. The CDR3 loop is CASSPRSEQFF. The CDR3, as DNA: TGTGCCAGCAGTCCCAGGAGTGAGCAGTTCTTC.

The CDR3 here is CASSAWPRQLFYTF. Here the CDR3 DNA reads TGTGCCAGCAGTGCATGGCCCAGACAGCTTTTCTACACCTTC. The chain uses TRBV2 and TRBJ1-2; TRBD1 is a possible D gene (5 bases). The ends were cut back, 4 bases at V and 10 bases at J, with 19 bases in the middle. The CDR3 covers 14 residues. Germline V lookup: CDR1 SNHLY, CDR2 FYNNEI. Full variable domain (remainder filled in from reference TRBV2 and TRBJ1-2): EPEVTQTPSHQVTQMGQEVILRCVPISNHLYFYWYRQILGQKVEFLVSFYNNEISEKSEIFDDQFSVERPDGSNFTLKIRSTKLEDSAMYFCASSAWPRQLFYTFGSGTRLTVV.

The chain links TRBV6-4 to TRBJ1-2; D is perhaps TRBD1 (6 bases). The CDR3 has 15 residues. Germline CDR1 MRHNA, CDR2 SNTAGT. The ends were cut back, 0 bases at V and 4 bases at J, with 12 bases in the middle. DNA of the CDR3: TGTGCCAGCAGTGACTCGGGGGGCGGCAGCTATGGCTACACCTTC. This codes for CASSDSGGGSYGYTF.

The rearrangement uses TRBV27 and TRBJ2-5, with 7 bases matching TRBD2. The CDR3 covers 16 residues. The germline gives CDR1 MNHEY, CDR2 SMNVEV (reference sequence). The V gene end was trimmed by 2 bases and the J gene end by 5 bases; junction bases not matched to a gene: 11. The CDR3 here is CASSLRAGSPLETQYF. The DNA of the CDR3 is TGTGCCAGCAGTTTACGAGCGGGAAGTCCCCTGGAGACCCAGTACTTC.

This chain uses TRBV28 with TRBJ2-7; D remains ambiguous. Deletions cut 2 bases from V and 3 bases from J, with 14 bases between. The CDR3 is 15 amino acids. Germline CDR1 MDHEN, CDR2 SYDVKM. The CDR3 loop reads CASSLSLLTGYEQYF. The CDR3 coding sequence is TGTGCCAGCAGTTTAAGTTTGCTGACCGGCTACGAGCAGTACTTC.

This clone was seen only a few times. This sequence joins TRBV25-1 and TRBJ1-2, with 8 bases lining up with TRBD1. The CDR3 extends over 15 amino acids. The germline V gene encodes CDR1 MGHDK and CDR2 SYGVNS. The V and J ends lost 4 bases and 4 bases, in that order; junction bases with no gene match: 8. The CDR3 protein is CASSVMDRDGYGYTF. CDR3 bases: TGTGCCAGCAGTGTAATGGACAGGGATGGCTATGGCTACACCTTC.

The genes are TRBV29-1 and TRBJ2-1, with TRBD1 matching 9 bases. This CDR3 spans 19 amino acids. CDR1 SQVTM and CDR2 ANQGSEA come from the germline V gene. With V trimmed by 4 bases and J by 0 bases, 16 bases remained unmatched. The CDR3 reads CSVVQGQGATRSSYNEQFF. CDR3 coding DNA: TGCAGCGTTGTTCAGGGACAGGGCGCAACTAGGAGCTCCTACAATGAGCAGTTCTTC.

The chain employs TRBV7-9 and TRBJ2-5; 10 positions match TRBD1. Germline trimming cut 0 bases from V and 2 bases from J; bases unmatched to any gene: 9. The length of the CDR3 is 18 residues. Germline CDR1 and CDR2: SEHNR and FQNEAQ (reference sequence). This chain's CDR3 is CASSLAGVSDRGQETQYF. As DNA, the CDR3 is TGTGCCAGCAGCTTAGCCGGGGTCTCGGACAGGGGGCAAGAGACCCAGTACTTC.

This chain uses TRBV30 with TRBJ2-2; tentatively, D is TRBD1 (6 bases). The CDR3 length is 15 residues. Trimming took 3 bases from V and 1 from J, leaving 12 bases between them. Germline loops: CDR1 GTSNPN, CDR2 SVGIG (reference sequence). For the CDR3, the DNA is TGTGCCTGGAGGCCCGGACAGCTGAACACCGGGGAGCTGTTTTTT. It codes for CAWRPGQLNTGELFF.

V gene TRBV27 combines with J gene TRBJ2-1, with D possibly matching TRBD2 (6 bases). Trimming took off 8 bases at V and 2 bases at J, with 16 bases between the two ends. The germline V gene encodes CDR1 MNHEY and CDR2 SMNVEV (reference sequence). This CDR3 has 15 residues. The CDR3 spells CASASLARTYNEQFF. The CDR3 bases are TGTGCCAGCGCGAGTCTAGCGAGGACCTACAATGAGCAGTTCTTC.

CDR3 nucleotides: TGTGCCACCAGCAGAGATACCAGAACTGGCGAGCAGTACTTC. It encodes CATSRDTRTGEQYF. V is TRBV15 and J is TRBJ2-7; no reliable D call. The V end was cut by 0 bases, the J end by 6 bases, with 12 bases between. The CDR3 is 14 residues long. Germline CDR1 reads LNHNV; CDR2 reads YYDKDF (reference sequence). The whole variable domain, filled in from reference TRBV15 and TRBJ2-7, reads DAMVIQNPRYQVTQFGKPVTLSCSQTLNHNVMYWYQQKSSQAPKLLFHYYDKDFNNEADTPDNFQSRRPNTSFCFLDIRSPGLGDTAMYLCATSRDTRTGEQYFGPGTRLTVT.

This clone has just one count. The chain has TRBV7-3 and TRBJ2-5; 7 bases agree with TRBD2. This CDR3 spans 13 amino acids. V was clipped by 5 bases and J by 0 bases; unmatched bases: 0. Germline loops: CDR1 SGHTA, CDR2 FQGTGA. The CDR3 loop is CASSRGDQETQYF. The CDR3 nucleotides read TGTGCCAGCAGCCGGGGGGACCAAGAGACCCAGTACTTC.

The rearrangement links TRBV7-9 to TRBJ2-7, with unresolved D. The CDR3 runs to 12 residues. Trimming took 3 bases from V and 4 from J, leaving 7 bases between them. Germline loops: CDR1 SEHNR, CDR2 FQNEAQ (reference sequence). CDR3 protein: CASSFSVYEQYF. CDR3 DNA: TGTGCCAGCAGCTTCTCTGTATACGAGCAGTACTTC.

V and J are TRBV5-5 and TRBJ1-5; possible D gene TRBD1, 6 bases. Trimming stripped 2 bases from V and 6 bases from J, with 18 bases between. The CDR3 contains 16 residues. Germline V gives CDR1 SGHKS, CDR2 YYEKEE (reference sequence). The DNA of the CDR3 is TGTGCCAGCAGCTTCGGTCAACAGGGAGGAGGTCAGCCCCAGCATTTT. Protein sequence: CASSFGQQGGGQPQHF.

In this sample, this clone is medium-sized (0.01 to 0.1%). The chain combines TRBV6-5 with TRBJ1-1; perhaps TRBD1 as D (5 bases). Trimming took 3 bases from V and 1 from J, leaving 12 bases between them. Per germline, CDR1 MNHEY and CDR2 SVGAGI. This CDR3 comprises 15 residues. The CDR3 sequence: CASSYWGTPNTEAFF. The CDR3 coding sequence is TGTGCCAGCAGTTATTGGGGCACCCCGAACACTGAAGCTTTCTTT.

The CDR3 spells CASSPIPQETQYF. The CDR3 DNA follows: TGCGCCAGCAGCCCCATTCCCCAAGAGACCCAGTACTTC. The chain combines TRBV4-1 with TRBJ2-5; D is uncertain. CDR3 size: 13 residues. Trimming took off 4 bases at V and 1 base at J, with 7 bases between the two ends. CDR1 is MGHRA, CDR2 YSYEKL, per germline.

CDR3 amino acids: CASSTGQGYTEAFF. The CDR3, as DNA: TGTGCCAGTAGTACCGGACAGGGGTACACTGAAGCTTTCTTT. The chain recombines TRBV19 with TRBJ1-1; 9 nucleotides agree with TRBD1. This CDR3 contains 14 residues. Germline lookup yields CDR1 LNHDA and CDR2 SQIVND (reference sequence). The ends lost 4 bases at V and 3 bases at J; junction bases unmatched: 3. Full variable domain (rest looked up from reference TRBV19 and TRBJ1-1): DGGITQSPKYLFRKEGQNVTLSCEQNLNHDAMYWYRQDPGQGLRLIYYSQIVNDFQKGDIAEGYSVSREKKESFPLTVTSAQKNPTAFYLCASSTGQGYTEAFFGQGTRLTVV.

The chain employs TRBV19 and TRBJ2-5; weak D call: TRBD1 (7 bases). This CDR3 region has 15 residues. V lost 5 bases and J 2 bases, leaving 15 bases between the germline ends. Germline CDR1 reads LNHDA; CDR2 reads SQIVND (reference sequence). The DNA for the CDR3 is TGTGCCAGTAGTCCAGGGGGGACTCTACAAGAGACCCAGTACTTC. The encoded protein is CASSPGGTLQETQYF.

The chain's CDR3 is CASSYGTSGEQYF. CDR3 nucleotides: TGTGCCAGCAGCTATGGGACTAGCGGCGAGCAGTACTTC. V and J are TRBV7-3 and TRBJ2-7; 11 nucleotides line up with TRBD2. Germline values: CDR1 SGHTA, CDR2 FQGTGA. Losses at the gene ends were 4 bases for V and 6 bases for J; bases not matched to a gene: 2. The CDR3 extends over 13 amino acids.

The CDR3 spells CAISDREGRNSPLHF. The CDR3 DNA reads as TGTGCCATCAGTGATAGGGAGGGCCGGAATTCACCCCTCCACTTT. The chain joins TRBV10-3 to TRBJ1-6; D is ambiguous. The CDR3 is 15 residues long. Germline V CDR1 and CDR2: ENHRY, SYGVKD. With 3 bases removed from V and 7 bases from J, the gap between germline ends came to 13 bases.

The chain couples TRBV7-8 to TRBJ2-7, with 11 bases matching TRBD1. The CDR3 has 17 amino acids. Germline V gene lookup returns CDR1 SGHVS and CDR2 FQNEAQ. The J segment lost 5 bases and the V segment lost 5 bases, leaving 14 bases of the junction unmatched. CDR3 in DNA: TGTGCCAGCAGCCGAGAAAACAGGGGGACAGGGGGGCACGAGCAGTACTTC. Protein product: CASSRENRGTGGHEQYF.

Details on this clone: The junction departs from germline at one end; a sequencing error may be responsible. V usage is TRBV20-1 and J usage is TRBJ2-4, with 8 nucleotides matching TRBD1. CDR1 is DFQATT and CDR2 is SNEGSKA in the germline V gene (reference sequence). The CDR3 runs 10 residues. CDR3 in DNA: TGCAGTGTTGCTGACAGGGGTATTCACTTC. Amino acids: CSVADRGIHF.

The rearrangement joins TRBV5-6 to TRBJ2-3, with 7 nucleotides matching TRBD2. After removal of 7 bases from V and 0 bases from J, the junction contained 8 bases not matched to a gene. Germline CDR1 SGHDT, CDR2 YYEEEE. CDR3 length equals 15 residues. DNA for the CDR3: TGTGCCAGCGCAGGAGCGGGATCTAGCACAGATACGCAGTATTTT. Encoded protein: CASAGAGSSTDTQYF.